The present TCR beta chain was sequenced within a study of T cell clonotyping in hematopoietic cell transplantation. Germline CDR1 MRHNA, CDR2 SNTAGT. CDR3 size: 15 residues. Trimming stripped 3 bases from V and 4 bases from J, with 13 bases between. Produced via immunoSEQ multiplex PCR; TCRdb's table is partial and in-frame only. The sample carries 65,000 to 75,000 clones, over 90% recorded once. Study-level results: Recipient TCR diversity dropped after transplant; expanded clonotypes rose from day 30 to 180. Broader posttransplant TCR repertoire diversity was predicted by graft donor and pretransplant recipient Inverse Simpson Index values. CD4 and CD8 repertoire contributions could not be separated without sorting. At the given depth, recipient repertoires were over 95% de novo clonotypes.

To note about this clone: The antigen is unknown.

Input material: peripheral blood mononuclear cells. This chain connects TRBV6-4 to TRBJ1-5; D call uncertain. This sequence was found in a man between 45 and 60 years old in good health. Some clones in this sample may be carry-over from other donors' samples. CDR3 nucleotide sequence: TGTGCCAGCAGTGAACGGTTTGACGGAAATCAGCCCCAGCATTTT. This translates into CASSERFDGNQPQHF.